The T cell receptor (beta chain) under discussion was sequenced for a study of T cell responses to AZD1222 COVID-19 vaccine. The germline CDR1 and CDR2 sequences are SGHRS and YFSETQ. The CDR3 spans 16 residues. V was shortened by 4 bases and J by 7 bases, with 20 bases between the two germline ends. Using immunoSEQ multiplex PCR, the repertoire was profiled, and TCRdb retains in-frame clones only, with some absent. The table has about 97,000 clones, roughly 84% seen once. The chain is built from TRBV5-1 and TRBJ1-4; TRBD1 might be the D (6 bases). The material sequenced was peripheral blood, taken on day 0 of AZD1222 vaccination. This TCR came from an adult in good health. CDR3: CASSPTLQGGGEKLFF. The CDR3 bases are TGCGCCAGCAGCCCCACTCTACAGGGAGGGGGTGAAAAACTGTTTTTT.